A single sample gave rise to the 17 T cell receptor beta chains below, sequenced in a study of CD8+ T cells in alopecia areata. As for treatment: oral pan-JAK inhibitor, 5-10 mg twice daily. Extracted from the samples, RNA was reverse transcribed into cDNA to serve as the sequencing template. Method: immunoSEQ multiplex PCR; TCRdb's copy keeps in-frame clones and lacks some. In the table there are over 150,000 clones, around 56% of which are singletons. Sequenced here: CD4+ T cells sorted from blood, sampled at week 4, from a patient treated with tofacitinib. Every receptor here comes from a human donor with alopecia areata.

J is TRBJ2-1 and V is TRBV28; D is perhaps TRBD1 or TRBD2 (5 bases each). The V gene's germline CDR1 is MDHEN and CDR2 SYDVKM. V gave up 4 bases and J gave up 0 bases, with 13 bases separating them. The CDR3 contains 16 residues. CDR3 nucleotide sequence: TGTGCCAGCAGTTCCCACAGTGGGGGCTCCTACAATGAGCAGTTCTTC. Protein product: CASSSHSGGSYNEQFF.

The rearrangement joins TRBV29-1 to TRBJ2-7; D possibly matches TRBD1 or TRBD2 (5 bases each). The CDR3 extends over 16 amino acids. Trimming left V 0 bases short and J 1 base short, with 16 bases between. Germline-derived CDR1 and CDR2 are SQVTM and ANQGSEA. Written as DNA, the CDR3 is TGCAGCGTTGAAGATTGGGGACCCAGCGGTTCCTACGAGCAGTACTTC. Its protein product is CSVEDWGPSGSYEQYF.

This sequence joins TRBV7-2 and TRBJ2-2; no reliable D call. In germline, CDR1 is SGHTA, CDR2 FQGNSA. The CDR3 totals 13 residues. The V end lost 4 bases, the J end lost 5 bases, and 8 bases lay between the germline ends. CDR3 residues: CASSSDPTGELFF. In DNA form, the CDR3 reads TGTGCCAGCAGCTCCGATCCTACCGGGGAGCTGTTTTTT.

The V and J genes are TRBV4-1 and TRBJ2-5; D remains ambiguous. Germline loops: CDR1 MGHRA, CDR2 YSYEKL. Deletions cut 1 base from V and 4 bases from J, with 7 bases between. CDR3 length: 13 amino acids. This chain's CDR3 is CASSQVISETQYF. Here the CDR3 DNA reads TGCGCCAGCAGCCAAGTTATCTCAGAGACCCAGTACTTC.

The chain employs TRBV28 and TRBJ1-6; D is perhaps TRBD1 (5 bases). V lost 7 bases and J 11 bases, leaving 18 bases between the germline ends. CDR1 is MDHEN and CDR2 is SYDVKM in the germline V gene. CDR3 length equals 14 residues. The CDR3 DNA is TGTGCCAGCAAAACCCCCCAGGGACTCACACCCCTCCACTTT. It codes for CASKTPQGLTPLHF.

This clone was recorded a few times. The V call is TRBV7-9, the J call TRBJ2-7, with TRBD1 matching 10 bases. Germline-derived CDR1 and CDR2 are SEHNR and FQNEAQ (reference sequence). V was pared by 5 bases and J by 2 bases, with 6 bases of the junction left unmatched. This CDR3 has 15 residues. This CDR3 is CASSPRTGGTYEQYF. CDR3 coding DNA: TGTGCCAGCAGCCCCCGGACAGGGGGGACCTACGAGCAGTACTTC.

This clone was detected a few times. This chain uses TRBV19 with TRBJ1-2; 7 nucleotides align to TRBD1. The V and J ends lost 5 bases and 4 bases, in that order; junction bases with no gene match: 13. The CDR3 sequence is 16 residues long. Per the germline V gene, CDR1 is LNHDA and CDR2 is SQIVND (reference sequence). The CDR3 region is CASSAQDRPLGYGYTF. The CDR3 DNA follows: TGTGCCAGTAGTGCCCAGGACAGGCCGCTGGGCTATGGCTACACCTTC.

J is TRBJ2-3 and V is TRBV30, with 7 bases lining up with TRBD1. The germline CDR1 and CDR2 sequences are GTSNPN and SVGIG (reference sequence). V gave up 7 bases and J gave up 1 base; unmatched junction bases: 14. The CDR3 runs to 16 residues. CDR3 residues: CAYEGYWTGGTDTQYF. DNA of the CDR3: TGTGCCTACGAGGGTTATTGGACAGGCGGCACAGATACGCAGTATTTT.

Note on this clone: Other DNA sequences in this sample translate to the same CDR3. The chain recombines TRBV9 with TRBJ2-2; D gene unclear. Trimming shortened V by 0 bases and J by 4 bases, and 4 bases separated the two germline ends. Germline CDR1 SGDLS, CDR2 YYNGEE. The CDR3 runs to 13 residues. CDR3 residues: CASSVGGTGELFF. DNA for the CDR3: TGTGCCAGCAGCGTAGGGGGCACCGGGGAGCTGTTTTTT.

The chain employs TRBV29-1 and TRBJ2-7; TRBD1 matches at 7 bases. The CDR3 has 13 residues. V was pared by 5 bases and J by 1 base, with 5 bases of the junction left unmatched. The germline V gene has CDR1 SQVTM and CDR2 ANQGSEA. The CDR3 DNA sequence: TGCAGCGTTACAGGGGCTCCTTCCTACGAGCAGTACTTC. Its protein is CSVTGAPSYEQYF.

The chain carries TRBV29-1 and TRBJ1-2; TRBD1 matches 9 bases. The germline V gene encodes CDR1 SQVTM and CDR2 ANQGSEA. After removal of 7 bases from V and 8 bases from J, the junction contained 20 bases not matched to a gene. The CDR3 length is 16 residues. CDR3 residues: CSDLSHRGRPSGGYTF. CDR3 nucleotide sequence: TGCAGCGACCTCTCTCACAGGGGGCGTCCCTCGGGGGGCTACACCTTC.

This rearrangement joins TRBV27 to TRBJ2-3; D not certain. The CDR3 covers 15 residues. V shed 7 bases and J shed 0 bases, with 14 bases lying between them. In germline, CDR1 is MNHEY, CDR2 SMNVEV (reference sequence). The CDR3 DNA sequence: TGTGCCAGCAATCTCCGTGGCCAAAGCACAGATACGCAGTATTTT. The encoded protein is CASNLRGQSTDTQYF.

The chain recombines TRBV9 with TRBJ1-2; D is undetermined. The CDR3 consists of 15 residues. Deletions cut 2 bases from V and 1 base from J, with 12 bases between. Germline values: CDR1 SGDLS, CDR2 YYNGEE. CDR3 sequence reads: CASSVGPANNYGYTF. The CDR3 region has the DNA TGTGCCAGCAGCGTTGGGCCAGCCAATAACTATGGCTACACCTTC.

The V and J genes are TRBV30 and TRBJ1-1; D is ambiguous. V gave up 2 bases and J gave up 5 bases, with 12 bases separating them. Germline values: CDR1 GTSNPN, CDR2 SVGIG (reference sequence). The CDR3 runs to 13 residues. The CDR3 protein is CAWSSPGRTEAFF. In DNA, the CDR3 is TGTGCCTGGAGTTCACCGGGTCGTACTGAAGCTTTCTTT. The full variable domain, completed using reference TRBV30 and TRBJ1-1, is SQTIHQWPATLVQPVGSPLSLECTVEGTSNPNLYWYRQAAGRGLQLLFYSVGIGQISSEVPQNLSASRPQDRQFILSSKKLLLSDSGFYLCAWSSPGRTEAFFGQGTRLTVV.

The V and J genes are TRBV7-2 and TRBJ2-1; TRBD1 is a possible D gene (6 bases). The V gene's germline CDR1 is SGHTA and CDR2 FQGNSA. This CDR3 contains 15 residues. V shed 1 base and J shed 1 base, with 8 bases lying between them. CDR3 nucleotide sequence: TGTGCCAGCAGCTTAGAGAGGGGGTCCTACAATGAGCAGTTCTTC. This sequence encodes CASSLERGSYNEQFF.

The CDR3 loop is CASSPPGRGGEKLFF. CDR3 sequence (DNA): TGCGCCAGCAGCCCTCCGGGACGGGGGGGAGAAAAACTGTTTTTT. The V and J genes are TRBV4-1 and TRBJ1-4; the D gene is possibly TRBD1 (5 bases). Germline CDR1 MGHRA, CDR2 YSYEKL. The V end was cut by 4 bases, the J end by 8 bases, with 17 bases between. This CDR3 has 15 amino acids.

Of note for this clone: The junction departs from the called germline gene at one end, perhaps through a read error. The rearrangement uses TRBV5-1 and TRBJ2-7; TRBD2 matches at 8 bases. Germline V gives CDR1 SGHRS, CDR2 YFSETQ. The CDR3 length is 15 residues. The CDR3 sequence: CASRIAGSSSYEQYF. The CDR3 bases are TGTGCCAGCAGGATAGCGGGGTCGAGCTCCTACGAGCAGTACTTC.